This passage covers 15 T cell receptor beta chains from one sample sequenced in a study of T cell responses to AZD1222 COVID-19 vaccine (dated by TCRdb to the early 2020s). Receptors were amplified or captured by the immunoSEQ multiplex PCR assay. TCRdb limited this immuneACCESS table to in-frame rearrangements with V and J called. A share of clones is missing; checked studies link under half to unresolved V genes, and the rest is unexplained. The sample table contains roughly 100,000 clones; only one count was recorded for roughly 89% of them. The ten most abundant clones make up roughly 42% of the sample. What this sample's time point label stands for: baseline before first vaccination. The sample consisted of peripheral blood, taken on day 0 of AZD1222 vaccination. The receptors originated from an adult in good health.

V and J are TRBV28 and TRBJ2-5, with D unclear. V gave up 2 bases and J gave up 7 bases, with 5 bases separating them. The CDR3 is 11 residues long. Germline V lookup: CDR1 MDHEN, CDR2 SYDVKM. CDR3 loop: CASSLRATQYF. Written as DNA, the CDR3 is TGTGCCAGCAGTTTAAGAGCGACCCAGTACTTC.

The V and J genes are TRBV6-1 and TRBJ1-4; D gene unclear. Germline values: CDR1 MNHNS, CDR2 SASEGT. V lost 0 bases and J lost 8, with 10 bases in between. This CDR3 has 14 amino acids. The CDR3 loop reads CASSEAGSGEKLFF. Here the CDR3 DNA reads TGTGCCAGCAGTGAAGCAGGTTCGGGGGAAAAACTGTTTTTT.

The chain employs TRBV3-1 (or the pseudogene TRBV3-2) and TRBJ1-3; 12 bases match TRBD1. The CDR3 loop spans 13 amino acids. The germline V gene has CDR1 LGHDT and CDR2 YNNKEL (reference sequence). The ends lost 8 bases at V and 5 bases at J; junction bases unmatched: 1. For the CDR3, the DNA is TGTGCCAGCGGGACAGGGGGCAGAAACACCATATATTTT. This encodes CASGTGGRNTIYF.

V and J are TRBV19 and TRBJ1-5; the D is unclear. The CDR3 contains 15 residues. Germline CDR1 and CDR2: LNHDA and SQIVND (reference sequence). Trimming stripped 4 bases from V and 4 bases from J, with 14 bases between. Here the CDR3 reads CASSRVSRGNQPQHF. The CDR3 DNA follows: TGTGCCAGTAGTAGGGTATCTCGAGGGAATCAGCCCCAGCATTTT.

This chain joins TRBV3-1 (or the pseudogene TRBV3-2) and TRBJ1-3, with D maybe TRBD1 (5 bases). The CDR3 is made up of 14 amino acids. V lost 3 bases, J lost 3 bases, and 9 bases lay in between. Per germline, CDR1 LGHDT and CDR2 YNNKEL (reference sequence). CDR3 sequence: CASSQRGDGNTIYF. DNA for the CDR3: TGTGCCAGCAGCCAGAGAGGGGATGGAAACACCATATATTTT.

This rearrangement joins TRBV18 to TRBJ1-6; D is undetermined. The V gene lost 4 bases and the J gene lost 0 bases, with 10 bases spanning the gap. There are 16 residues in the CDR3. Germline V gene lookup returns CDR1 KGHSH and CDR2 LQKENI. The CDR3 DNA follows: TGTGCCAGCTCACACTCTCGGAGCTCCTATAATTCACCCCTCCACTTT. This gives the protein CASSHSRSSYNSPLHF.

The J gene is TRBJ2-5, the V gene TRBV5-1; TRBD2 might be the D (5 bases). The germline V gene has CDR1 SGHRS and CDR2 YFSETQ. The CDR3 covers 15 residues. V gave up 0 bases and J gave up 3 bases, with 12 bases separating them. The CDR3 is CASSLVAGQEETQYF. In DNA, the CDR3 is TGCGCCAGCAGCTTGGTGGCGGGCCAAGAAGAGACCCAGTACTTC.

The CDR3: CASSFSGRAGNEQFF. CDR3 coding DNA: TGTGCCAGCAGTTTTAGCGGGAGGGCCGGAAATGAGCAGTTCTTC. This chain connects TRBV27 to TRBJ2-1; 11 nucleotides line up with TRBD2. In germline, CDR1 is MNHEY, CDR2 SMNVEV (reference sequence). J lost 7 bases, V lost 3 bases, and 5 bases had no gene match. The CDR3 has 15 residues.

This rearrangement joins TRBV28 to TRBJ2-1, with 12 nucleotides matching TRBD2. CDR1 and CDR2 (germline): MDHEN, SYDVKM. Trimming cost V 4 bases and J 7 bases; bases outside gene matches: 11. The CDR3 runs to 17 residues. This CDR3 is CASSWWASGRGRNEQFF. In DNA form, the CDR3 reads TGTGCCAGCAGTTGGTGGGCTAGCGGGAGGGGGAGGAATGAGCAGTTCTTC.

This clone came up a few times. This chain joins TRBV7-9 and TRBJ2-7; D ambiguous. The V gene lost 6 bases and the J gene lost 3 bases, with 6 bases spanning the gap. CDR1 is SEHNR, CDR2 FQNEAQ, per germline (reference sequence). The CDR3 contains 11 residues. As DNA, the CDR3 is TGTGCCAGCAGTCCAAACTACGAGCAGTACTTC. Translation gives CASSPNYEQYF.

This clone has a handful of counts. J is TRBJ1-1 and V is TRBV28; D unclear. Per germline, CDR1 MDHEN and CDR2 SYDVKM. The CDR3 contains 15 residues. Trimming left V 5 bases short and J 5 bases short, with 18 bases between. CDR3 sequence (DNA): TGTGCCAGCAGTCCCACTGGGCTTGGGAGAACTGAAGCTTTCTTT. Protein: CASSPTGLGRTEAFF.

The CDR3 DNA reads TGTGCCAGCAGTTTATGGGCTAGCAGCCACGAGCAGTACTTC. This sequence encodes CASSLWASSHEQYF. The chain joins TRBV27 to TRBJ2-7; possibly TRBD2 for D (5 bases). The CDR3 covers 14 residues. From germline, CDR1 is MNHEY and CDR2 SMNVEV (reference sequence). Trimming left V 1 base short and J 5 bases short, with 12 bases between.

The chain links TRBV28 to TRBJ1-2; the D gene is possibly TRBD1 (5 bases). Germline V gives CDR1 MDHEN, CDR2 SYDVKM. Trimming took 7 bases from V and 8 from J, leaving 17 bases between them. The CDR3 is 13 amino acids. For the CDR3, the DNA is TGTGCCAGCAACCCAGTGGGGGAGGGGGGCTACACCTTC. Its translation: CASNPVGEGGYTF.

The chain links TRBV7-2 to TRBJ1-4; TRBD1 might be the D (5 bases). Germline CDR1 reads SGHTA; CDR2 reads FQGNSA. The CDR3 totals 17 residues. V was pared by 5 bases and J by 2 bases, with 18 bases between. The CDR3 protein is CASSPYGGRWTNEKLFF. The DNA for the CDR3 is TGTGCCAGCAGCCCATACGGGGGAAGGTGGACTAATGAAAAACTGTTTTTT.

The J gene is TRBJ2-1, the V gene TRBV4-1; possibly TRBD2 for D (6 bases). V was clipped by 4 bases and J by 0 bases, with 16 bases between them. This CDR3 has 17 amino acids. CDR1 and CDR2 from the germline V gene are MGHRA and YSYEKL. The CDR3 DNA reads as TGCGCCAGCAGCCCAGTGGGACTCAGCTCCTCCTACAATGAGCAGTTCTTC. Protein: CASSPVGLSSSYNEQFF.